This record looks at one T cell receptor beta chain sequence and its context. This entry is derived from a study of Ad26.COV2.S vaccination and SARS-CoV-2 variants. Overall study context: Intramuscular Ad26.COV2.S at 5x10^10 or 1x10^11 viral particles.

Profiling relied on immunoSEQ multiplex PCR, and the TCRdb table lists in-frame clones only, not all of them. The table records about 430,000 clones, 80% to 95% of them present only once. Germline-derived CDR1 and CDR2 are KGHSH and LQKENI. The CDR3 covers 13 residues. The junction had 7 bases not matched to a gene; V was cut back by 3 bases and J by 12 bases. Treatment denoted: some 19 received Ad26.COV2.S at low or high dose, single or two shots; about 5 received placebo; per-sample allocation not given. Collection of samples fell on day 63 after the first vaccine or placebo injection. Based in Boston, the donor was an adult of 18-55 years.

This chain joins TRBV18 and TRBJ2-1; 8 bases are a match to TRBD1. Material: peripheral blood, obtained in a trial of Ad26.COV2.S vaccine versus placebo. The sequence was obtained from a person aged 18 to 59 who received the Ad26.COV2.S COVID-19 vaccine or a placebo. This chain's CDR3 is CASSPTDRGRQFF. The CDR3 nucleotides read TGTGCCAGCTCACCGACAGACAGGGGTAGGCAGTTCTTC. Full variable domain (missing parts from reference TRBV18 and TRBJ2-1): NAGVMQNPRHLVRRRGQEARLRCSPMKGHSHVYWYRQLPEEGLKFMVYLQKENIIDESGMPKERFSAEFPKEGPSILRIQQVVRGDSAAYFCASSPTDRGRQFFGPGTRLTVL.